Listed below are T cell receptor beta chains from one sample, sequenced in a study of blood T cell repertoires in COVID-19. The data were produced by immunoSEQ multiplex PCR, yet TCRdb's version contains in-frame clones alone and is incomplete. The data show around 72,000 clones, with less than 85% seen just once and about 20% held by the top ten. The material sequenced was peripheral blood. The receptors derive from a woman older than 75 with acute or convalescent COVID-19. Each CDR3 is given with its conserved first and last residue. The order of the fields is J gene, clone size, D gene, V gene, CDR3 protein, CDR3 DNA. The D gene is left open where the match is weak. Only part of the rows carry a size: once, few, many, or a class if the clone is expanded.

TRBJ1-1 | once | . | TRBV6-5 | CASSYRGMNTEAFF | TGTGCCAGCAGTTACAGAGGGATGAACACTGAAGCTTTCTTT
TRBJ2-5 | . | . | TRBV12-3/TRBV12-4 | CASSFRLGRLYF | TGTGCCAGCAGTTTTCGGTTGGGCAGGTTGTACTTC
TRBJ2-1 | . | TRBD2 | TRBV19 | CASTDGLAGGPPRHEQFF | TGTGCCAGTACCGATGGACTAGCGGGGGGGCCCCCTCGGCATGAGCAGTTCTTC
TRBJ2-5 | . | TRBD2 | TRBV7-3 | CASSLSGGPLETQYF | TGTGCCAGCAGCTTGAGCGGGGGGCCCTTGGAGACCCAGTACTTC
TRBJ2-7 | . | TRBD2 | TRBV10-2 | CASSAGLAGAVEQYF | TGCGCCAGCAGTGCCGGACTAGCGGGAGCGGTCGAGCAGTACTTC
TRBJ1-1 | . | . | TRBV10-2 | CASSAGVNTEAFF | TGCGCCAGCAGTGCGGGAGTGAACACTGAAGCTTTCTTT
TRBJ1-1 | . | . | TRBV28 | CASILRGGNTEAFF | TGTGCCAGCATCCTCAGGGGTGGGAACACTGAAGCTTTCTTT
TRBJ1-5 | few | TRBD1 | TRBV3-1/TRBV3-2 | CASSQPGTGGFNQPQHF | TGTGCCAGCAGCCAACCCGGGACAGGGGGCTTCAATCAGCCCCAGCATTTT
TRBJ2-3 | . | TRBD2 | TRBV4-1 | CASSQDPGLAGVLDTQYF | TGCGCCAGCAGCCAAGATCCTGGACTAGCGGGAGTTTTAGATACGCAGTATTTT
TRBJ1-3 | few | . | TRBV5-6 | CASRANSGNTIYF | TGTGCCAGCAGGGCTAACAGCGGAAACACCATATATTTT
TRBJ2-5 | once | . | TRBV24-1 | CATSDRRKGQETQYF | TGTGCCACCAGTGATAGGAGGAAGGGACAAGAGACCCAGTACTTC
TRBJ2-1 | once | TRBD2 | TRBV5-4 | CASSVGTNSFINEQFF | TGTGCCAGCAGCGTGGGGACTAACTCTTTTATAAATGAGCAGTTCTTC
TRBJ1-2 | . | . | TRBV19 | CASTRGGRNYGYTF | TGTGCCAGTACTCGAGGCGGGAGAAACTATGGCTACACCTTC